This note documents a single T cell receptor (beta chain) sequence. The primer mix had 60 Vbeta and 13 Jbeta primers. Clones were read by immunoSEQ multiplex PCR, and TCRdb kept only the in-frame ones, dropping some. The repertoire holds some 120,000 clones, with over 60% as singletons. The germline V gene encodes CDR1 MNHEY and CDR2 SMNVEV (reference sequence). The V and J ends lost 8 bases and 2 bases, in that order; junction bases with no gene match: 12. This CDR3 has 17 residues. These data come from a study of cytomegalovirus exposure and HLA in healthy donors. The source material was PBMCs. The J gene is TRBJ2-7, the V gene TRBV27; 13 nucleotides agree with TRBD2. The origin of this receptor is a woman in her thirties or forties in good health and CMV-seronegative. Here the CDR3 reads CASHPGTSGTATYEQYF. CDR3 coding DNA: TGTGCCAGCCACCCCGGGACTAGCGGGACGGCGACCTACGAGCAGTACTTC.